This entry features one TCR beta chain sequence. Its specificity is not known. It was 5'RACE with constant-segment primers that produced the TCR alpha and TCR beta cDNA libraries, which carried sample barcodes and UMIs. TCRdb used MiXCR to reprocess the 5' RACE reads, holding one entry per CDR3 protein. Found here are a few hundred thousand distinct CDR3 sequences, 16% of them singletons; the top ten hold approximately 25%. These data come from a study of T-cell memory formation after mild COVID-19. Study-level background: TCR clusters showed largely donor specificity. Whole-study findings and limits: Mainly in CM and EM were contracting CD4+ clones; CD8+ were in EMRA. Day 15 to 85 contracting clones showed balanced CD4/CD8; day 15 to 37 expanders favored CD4+.

The V gene's germline CDR1 is MNHEY and CDR2 SVGAGI. V shed 5 bases and J shed 10 bases, with 15 bases lying between them. This CDR3 is 14 amino acids long. Sequencing used PBMCs or a T cell subset sorted from them (not recorded which). The receptor's source is a man younger than 35 who had mild COVID-19 (a few samples of this study predate the infection). Cell type and time point are not known. The genes are TRBV6-5 and TRBJ1-6; D ambiguous. In DNA form, the CDR3 reads TGTGCCAGCAGTCAGAATGTGCCAAAATCACCCCTCCACTTT. Residues: CASSQNVPKSPLHF.